This TCR beta chain was captured by sequencing in a study of regulatory T cells in long-lasting Graves disease (dated by TCRdb to the early 2020s). With regard to the full study: To count as having persistent Graves' disease, a patient had to have received antithyroid drug treatment for over 5 years with TSH receptor autoantibodies remaining persistently positive. Patients with persistent Graves' disease were compared with patients with newly diagnosed Graves' disease using TCR sequencing and RNA sequencing of peripheral blood. The study was registered as a clinical trial and conducted in China. TCR sequencing covered around 13 persistent and approximately 20 newly diagnosed Graves' disease patients, 33 samples in total. Persistent Graves' disease patients in the clinical cohort had taken antithyroid drugs for about 10.3 years on average. Findings and caveats that apply to the study as a whole: The authors acknowledged the small sample size as a limitation that may reduce accuracy. Compared with newly diagnosed patients, patients with persistent Graves' disease had lower TCR Shannon entropy and fewer highly expanded clones, which suggests clonal expansion. Only the TCR beta chain was sequenced and analyzed. Persistent disease showed preferential use of TRBV28, TRBJ1-2 and TRBJ2-5, whereas newly diagnosed disease favored TRBV20-1 and TRBJ2-1. Peripheral blood alone was examined, since thyroid tissue, which constituted the primary lesion, could not be accessed. A larger number of public clonotypes was shared among persistent patients (approximately 3,000) than among newly diagnosed patients (approximately 930).

The sample's time point label, in plain terms: persistent/refractory GD, antithyroid drugs over 5 years with positive TRAb. For both TCR sequencing and RNA sequencing, RNA was extracted from PBMCs using TRIzol. The diagnosis of Graves' disease followed American Thyroid Association guidelines. The patients came from an endocrinology department in Xi'an, China. From each patient, about 9 milliliters of peripheral blood was collected into an EDTA anticoagulant tube. Ficoll Paque Plus density gradient separation was used to isolate PBMCs, and no additional T cell sorting was done. An Agilent 2100 Bioanalyzer and agarose gel were used to check RNA quality, while a NanoDrop 2000 measured RNA concentration. A remark on this clonotype: The antigen it recognizes is unknown. No base-level quality is on record; no much larger clone is a single base apart.

The library was prepared using multiplex PCR. Sequencer: Illumina HiSeq 4000. To build TCR beta libraries, CDR3 regions were amplified by Arm-PCR using iRepertoire HTBI primers. Before sequencing, the PCR products underwent gel purification. The published analysis was carried out like this. Gene usage analysis of CDR3 amino acid clonotypes used the 62 TRBV and 14 to 15 TRBJ segments found across samples. Filtered high-quality paired reads were merged into contigs using COPE and FqMerger. Contigs were aligned with BLAST to IMGT TRBV, TRBD and TRBJ reference genes, and CDR3 was defined per IMGT. Any clonotype with a frequency above 0.1% was classified as a highly expanded clone. Repertoire diversity was measured by Shannon entropy, and V-J evenness by the Gini coefficient. A clonotype found in more than one individual was treated as public. Using fastp trimming at Q25 and MiXCR clonotype assembly, TCRdb reanalyzed the public sequencing data and kept in-frame beta chains. Rows with one shared CDR3 protein collapse into an entry with the most common genes and DNA. The V and J calls shown here were made by TCRdb, not taken from the authors' results. The sample table holds a few hundred thousand distinct CDR3 sequences, of which about 25% were seen once. Approximately 25% of the sample rests with the top ten.

The CDR1 and CDR2 encoded by the germline V gene are MNHEY and SVGEGT. From the cysteine up to the phenylalanine, the CDR3 has a length of 15 residues. The CDR3 DNA has 45 bases and is translated from base 1. The germline V end is reduced by 2 bases and the J end by 4 bases; junction bases left unmatched: 8. The origin of this receptor is a female donor with Graves disease. The sequences come from peripheral blood mononuclear cells (PBMCs), collected when the disease was refractory, from a patient treated with antithyroid drugs. The chain is made from TRBV6-2 or TRBV6-3 and TRBJ2-7; 7 junctional bases match TRBD2. The sequenced DNA: TGTGCCAGCAGTTACGGGGGGGGAGGTTCTTACGAGCAGTACTTC. Translated, it gives CASSYGGGGSYEQYF.